This T cell receptor beta chain stems from a study of T-cell reconstitution after alpha-beta-depleted transplantation in children. This CDR3 comprises 16 residues. Germline CDR1 LGHDT, CDR2 YNNKEL (reference sequence). V was pared by 6 bases and J by 5 bases, with 19 bases between. Preparation of the TCRbeta library was carried out with unique molecular identifiers. Using its own MiXCR run on the PCR reads, TCRdb lists one record per CDR3 protein. The sample has some 490,000 distinct CDR3 sequences; about an eighth are singletons. This clonotype was found many times. The material sequenced was PBMCs from the stem cell graft donor, taken from the stem cell graft. The receptor was isolated from a human donor who donated a stem cell graft to a child with combined immunodeficiency. The V gene is TRBV3-1, the J gene TRBJ2-2; D might be TRBD1 or TRBD2, each matching 5 bases. CDR3 loop: CASRALGSRDTGELFF. The CDR3 DNA reads TGTGCCAGCAGGGCCCTAGGGAGCAGGGATACCGGGGAGCTGTTTTTT.